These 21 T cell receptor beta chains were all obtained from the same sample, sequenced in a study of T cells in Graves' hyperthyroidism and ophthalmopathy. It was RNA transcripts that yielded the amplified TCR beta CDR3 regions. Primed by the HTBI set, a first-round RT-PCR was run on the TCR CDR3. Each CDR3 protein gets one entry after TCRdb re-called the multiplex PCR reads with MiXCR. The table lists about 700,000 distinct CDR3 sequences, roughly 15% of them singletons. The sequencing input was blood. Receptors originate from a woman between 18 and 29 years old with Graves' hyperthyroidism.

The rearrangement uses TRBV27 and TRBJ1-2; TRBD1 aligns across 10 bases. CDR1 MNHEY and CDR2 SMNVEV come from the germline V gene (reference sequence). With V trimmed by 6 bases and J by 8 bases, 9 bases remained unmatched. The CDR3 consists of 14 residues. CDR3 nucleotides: TGTGCCAGCAGGACAAGGACAGGGGGAAAAGGCTACACCTTC. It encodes CASRTRTGGKGYTF.

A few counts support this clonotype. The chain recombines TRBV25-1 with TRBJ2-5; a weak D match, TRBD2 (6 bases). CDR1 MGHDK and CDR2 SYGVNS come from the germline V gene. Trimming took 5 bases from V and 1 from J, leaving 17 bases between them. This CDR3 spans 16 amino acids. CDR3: CASSWAAGRSQETQYF. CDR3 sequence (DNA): TGTGCCAGCAGTTGGGCCGCGGGGCGCAGCCAAGAGACCCAGTACTTC.

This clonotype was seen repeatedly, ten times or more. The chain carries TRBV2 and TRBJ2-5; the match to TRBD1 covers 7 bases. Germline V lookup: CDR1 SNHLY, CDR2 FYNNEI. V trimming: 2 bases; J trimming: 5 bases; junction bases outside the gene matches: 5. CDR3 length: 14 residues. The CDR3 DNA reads TGTGCCAGCAGTGAAAGAGGGGGCAAGGAGACCCAGTACTTC. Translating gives CASSERGGKETQYF. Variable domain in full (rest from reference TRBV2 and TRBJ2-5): EPEVTQTPSHQVTQMGQEVILRCVPISNHLYFYWYRQILGQKVEFLVSFYNNEISEKSEIFDDQFSVERPDGSNFTLKIRSTKLEDSAMYFCASSERGGKETQYFGPGTRLLVL.

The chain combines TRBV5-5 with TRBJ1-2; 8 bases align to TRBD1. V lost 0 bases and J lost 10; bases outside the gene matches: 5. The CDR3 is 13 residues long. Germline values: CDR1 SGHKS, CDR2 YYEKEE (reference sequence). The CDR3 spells CASSLGTGLAYTF. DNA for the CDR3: TGTGCCAGCAGCTTGGGGACAGGGTTAGCCTACACCTTC.

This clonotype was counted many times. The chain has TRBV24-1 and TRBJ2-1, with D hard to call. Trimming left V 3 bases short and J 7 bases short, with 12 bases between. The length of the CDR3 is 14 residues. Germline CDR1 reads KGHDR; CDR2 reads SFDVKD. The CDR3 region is CATSDPLRRNEQFF. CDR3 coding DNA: TGTGCCACCAGTGATCCCCTCCGCCGGAATGAGCAGTTCTTC.

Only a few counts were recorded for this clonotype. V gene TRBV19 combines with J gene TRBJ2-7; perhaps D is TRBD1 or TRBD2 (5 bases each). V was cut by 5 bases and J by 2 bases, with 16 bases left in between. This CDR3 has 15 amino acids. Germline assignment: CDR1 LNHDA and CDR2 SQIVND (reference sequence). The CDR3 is CASSSAPGTAYEQYF. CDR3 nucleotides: TGTGCCAGTAGTTCCGCCCCCGGGACGGCCTACGAGCAGTACTTC.

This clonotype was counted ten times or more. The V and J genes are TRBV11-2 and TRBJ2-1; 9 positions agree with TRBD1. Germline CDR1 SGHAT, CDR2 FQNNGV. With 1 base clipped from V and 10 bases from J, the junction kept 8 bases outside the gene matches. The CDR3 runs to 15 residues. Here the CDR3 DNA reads TGTGCCAGCAGCTTAGCCCGTGGGACAGGGTGGGAGCAGTTCTTC. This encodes CASSLARGTGWEQFF.

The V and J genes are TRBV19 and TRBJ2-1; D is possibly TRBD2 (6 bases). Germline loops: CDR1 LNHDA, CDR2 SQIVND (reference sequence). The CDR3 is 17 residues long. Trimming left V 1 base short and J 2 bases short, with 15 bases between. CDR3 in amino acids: CASSIAGAQPAYNEQFF. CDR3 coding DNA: TGTGCCAGTAGTATAGCGGGAGCCCAACCGGCCTACAATGAGCAGTTCTTC. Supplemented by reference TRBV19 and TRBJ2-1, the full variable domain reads DGGITQSPKYLFRKEGQNVTLSCEQNLNHDAMYWYRQDPGQGLRLIYYSQIVNDFQKGDIAEGYSVSREKKESFPLTVTSAQKNPTAFYLCASSIAGAQPAYNEQFFGPGTRLTVL.

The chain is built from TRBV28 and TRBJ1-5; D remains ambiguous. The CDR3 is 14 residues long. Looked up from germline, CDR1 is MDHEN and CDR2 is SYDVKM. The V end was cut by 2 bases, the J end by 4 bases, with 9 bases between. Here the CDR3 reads CASSLPGVNQPQHF. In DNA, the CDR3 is TGTGCCAGCAGTTTACCCGGGGTTAATCAGCCCCAGCATTTT.

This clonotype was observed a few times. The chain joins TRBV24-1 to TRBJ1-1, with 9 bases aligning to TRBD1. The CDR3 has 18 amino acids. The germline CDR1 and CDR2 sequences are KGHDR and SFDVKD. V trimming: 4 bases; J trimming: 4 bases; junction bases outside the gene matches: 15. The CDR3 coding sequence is TGTGCCACCAGTGACCCAGGGACAGGGCAGAGGGTAAGCACTGAAGCTTTCTTT. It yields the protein CATSDPGTGQRVSTEAFF.

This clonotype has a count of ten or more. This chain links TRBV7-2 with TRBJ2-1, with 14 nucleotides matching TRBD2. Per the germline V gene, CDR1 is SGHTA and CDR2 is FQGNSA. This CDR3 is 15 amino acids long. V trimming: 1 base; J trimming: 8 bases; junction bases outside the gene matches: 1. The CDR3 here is CASSLGLAGGYEQFF. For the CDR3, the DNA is TGTGCCAGCAGCTTAGGACTAGCGGGAGGGTATGAGCAGTTCTTC.

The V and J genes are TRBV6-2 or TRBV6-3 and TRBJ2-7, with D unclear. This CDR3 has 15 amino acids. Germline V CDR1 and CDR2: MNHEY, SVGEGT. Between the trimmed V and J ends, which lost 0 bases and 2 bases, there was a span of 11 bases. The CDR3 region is CASSYSIMDPYEQYF. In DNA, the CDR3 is TGTGCCAGCAGTTACTCGATAATGGACCCCTACGAGCAGTACTTC.

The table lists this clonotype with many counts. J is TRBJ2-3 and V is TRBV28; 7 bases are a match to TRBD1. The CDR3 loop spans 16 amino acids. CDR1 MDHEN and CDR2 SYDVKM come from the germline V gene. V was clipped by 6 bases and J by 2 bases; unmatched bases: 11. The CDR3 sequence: CASSRRQGLDTDTQYF. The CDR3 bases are TGTGCCAGCAGCCGCAGACAGGGTCTGGACACAGATACGCAGTATTTT. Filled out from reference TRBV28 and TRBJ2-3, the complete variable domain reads DVKVTQSSRYLVKRTGEKVFLECVQDMDHENMFWYRQDPGLGLRLIYFSYDVKMKEKGDIPEGYSVSREKKERFSLILESASTNQTSMYLCASSRRQGLDTDTQYFGPGTRLTVL.

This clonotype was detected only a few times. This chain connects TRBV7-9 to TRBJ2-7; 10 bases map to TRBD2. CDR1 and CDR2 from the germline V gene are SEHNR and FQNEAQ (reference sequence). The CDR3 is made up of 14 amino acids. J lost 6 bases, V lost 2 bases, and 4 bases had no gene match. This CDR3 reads CASSLSGTSAEQYF. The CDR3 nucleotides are TGTGCCAGCAGCTTATCCGGGACTAGCGCCGAGCAGTACTTC.

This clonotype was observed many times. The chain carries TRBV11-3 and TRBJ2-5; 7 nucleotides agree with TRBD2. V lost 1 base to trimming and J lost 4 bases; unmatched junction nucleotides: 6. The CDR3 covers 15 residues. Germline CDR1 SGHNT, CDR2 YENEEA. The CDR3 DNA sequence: TGTGCCAGCAGCTTAGCAGGCCCGGGGGGAGAGACCCAGTACTTC. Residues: CASSLAGPGGETQYF.

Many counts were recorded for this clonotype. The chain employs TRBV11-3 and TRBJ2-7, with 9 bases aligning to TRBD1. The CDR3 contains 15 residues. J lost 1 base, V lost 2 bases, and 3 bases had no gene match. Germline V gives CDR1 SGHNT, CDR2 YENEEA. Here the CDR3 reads CASSLPGQGSYEQYF. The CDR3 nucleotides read TGTGCCAGCAGCTTACCGGGACAGGGTTCCTACGAGCAGTACTTC.

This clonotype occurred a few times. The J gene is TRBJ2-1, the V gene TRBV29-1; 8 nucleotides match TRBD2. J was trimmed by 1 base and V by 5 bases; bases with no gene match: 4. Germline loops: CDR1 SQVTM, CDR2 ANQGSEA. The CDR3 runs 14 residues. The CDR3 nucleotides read TGCAGCGTTCGGCCTAGCGGGTCCTACAATGAGCAGTTCTTC. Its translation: CSVRPSGSYNEQFF.

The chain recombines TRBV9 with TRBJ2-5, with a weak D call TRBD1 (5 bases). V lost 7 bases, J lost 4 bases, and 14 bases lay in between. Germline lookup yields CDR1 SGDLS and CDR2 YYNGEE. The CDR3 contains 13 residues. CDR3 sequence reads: CASAQGLSETQYF. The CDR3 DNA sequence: TGTGCCAGCGCTCAGGGTTTATCAGAGACCCAGTACTTC.

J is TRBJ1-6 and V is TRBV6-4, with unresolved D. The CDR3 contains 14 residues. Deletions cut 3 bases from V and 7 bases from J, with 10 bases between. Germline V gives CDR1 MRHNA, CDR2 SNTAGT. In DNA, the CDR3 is TGTGCCAGCAGTGAAAGTGCGAGGAATTCACCCCTCCACTTT. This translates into CASSESARNSPLHF.

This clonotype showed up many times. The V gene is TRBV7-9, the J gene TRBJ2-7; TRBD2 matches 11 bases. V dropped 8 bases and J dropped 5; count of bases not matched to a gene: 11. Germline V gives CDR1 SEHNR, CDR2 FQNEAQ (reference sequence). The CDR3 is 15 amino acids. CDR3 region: CASGGLAEPFNEQYF. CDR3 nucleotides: TGTGCCAGCGGGGGACTAGCGGAACCATTTAACGAGCAGTACTTC.

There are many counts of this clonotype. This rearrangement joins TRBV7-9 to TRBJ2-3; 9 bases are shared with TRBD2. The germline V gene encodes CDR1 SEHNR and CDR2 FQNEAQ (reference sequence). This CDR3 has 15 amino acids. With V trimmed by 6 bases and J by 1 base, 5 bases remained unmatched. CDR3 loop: CASSSGSTGTDTQYF. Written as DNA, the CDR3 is TGTGCCAGCAGTAGCGGGAGTACCGGCACAGATACGCAGTATTTT.